These T cell receptor beta chains were read from a single sample in a study of human T cells and chemical hapten exposure. TCRdb reprocessed the RACE reads via MiXCR and lists one record per CDR3 protein. The table records tens of thousands of distinct CDR3 sequences, 4.5% to 5.5% of them present only once. Input material: whole blood. The receptors shown here come from a human donor in good health. Some clones in this sample may be carry-over from other donors' samples. Both conserved end residues are part of each CDR3. D genes are given only for firm matches. Clone size is given for some rows only: seen once, a few or many times, or a class if the clone is expanded.

size: many; D: -; J: TRBJ2-7; V: TRBV5-1; DNA: TGCGCCAGCAGTTTGGAGGGGGCGCAGTACTTC; CDR3: CASSLEGAQYF
size: -; D: TRBD1; J: TRBJ2-1; V: TRBV11-2; DNA: TGTGCCAGCACCGCCCCGACAGGGCGTGAGCAGTTCTTC; CDR3: CASTAPTGREQFF
size: few; D: TRBD1; J: TRBJ2-2; V: TRBV6-5; DNA: TGTGCCAGCAGGGATGACAGGGACCGAAGAACCGGGGAGCTGTTTTTT; CDR3: CASRDDRDRRTGELFF
size: many; D: TRBD1; J: TRBJ1-2; V: TRBV7-9; DNA: TGTGCCAGCAGCTGGGGACAGGGGGATGGCTACACCTTC; CDR3: CASSWGQGDGYTF
size: many; D: -; J: TRBJ1-1; V: TRBV2; DNA: TGTGCCAGCAGCCGGACAGAGAACACTGAAGCTTTCTTT; CDR3: CASSRTENTEAFF
size: many; D: -; J: TRBJ2-1; V: TRBV3-1; DNA: TGTGCCAGCAGCCAAAGTGGGAATGAGCAGTTCTTC; CDR3: CASSQSGNEQFF
size: many; D: -; J: TRBJ1-1; V: TRBV20-1; DNA: TGCAGTGCCCTCCGGAATGGAGGGGTGAACACTGAAGCTTTCTTT; CDR3: CSALRNGGVNTEAFF
size: many; D: TRBD1; J: TRBJ1-1; V: TRBV2; DNA: TGTGCCAGCAGTTTTTTGGGACAGGGCACTGAAGCTTTCTTT; CDR3: CASSFLGQGTEAFF
size: many; D: -; J: TRBJ1-5; V: TRBV28; DNA: TGTGCCAGCAGCCTCAGGCGCATTAGCAATCAGCCCCAGCATTTT; CDR3: CASSLRRISNQPQHF
size: many; D: -; J: TRBJ2-1; V: TRBV5-1; DNA: TGCGCCAGCAGCTCAAGGAGGGAGCAGTTCTTC; CDR3: CASSSRREQFF
size: many; D: -; J: TRBJ1-2; V: TRBV12-3/TRBV12-4; DNA: TGTGCCAGCAACGGTGGGTTCCTCTATGGCTACACCTTC; CDR3: CASNGGFLYGYTF
size: medium-sized; D: TRBD2; J: TRBJ2-1; V: TRBV12-3/TRBV12-4; DNA: TGTGCCAGCAGTTTCGATTCTAGCGGGGGGGCCGCCCAGTTCTTC; CDR3: CASSFDSSGGAAQFF
size: many; D: TRBD1; J: TRBJ1-1; V: TRBV6-2/TRBV6-3; DNA: TGTGCCAGCAGGCTCGGGACAGGGGGCAATGAAGCTTTCTTT; CDR3: CASRLGTGGNEAFF
size: -; D: TRBD1; J: TRBJ2-3; V: TRBV12-3/TRBV12-4; DNA: TGTGCCAGCAGGTCGACAGGGGACGGGAAAGATACGCAGTATTTT; CDR3: CASRSTGDGKDTQYF
size: many; D: -; J: TRBJ2-3; V: TRBV27; DNA: TGTGCCAGCAGTCAAGTCGATCATACGCAGTATTTT; CDR3: CASSQVDHTQYF
size: -; D: -; J: TRBJ2-5; V: TRBV30; DNA: TGTGCCTGGAGTGGGTTGGATGGGGAGACCCAGTACTTC; CDR3: CAWSGLDGETQYF
size: many; D: -; J: TRBJ1-1; V: TRBV27; DNA: TGTGCCAGCAGTTTAGGGACCGGGTTGAACACTGAAGCTTTCTTT; CDR3: CASSLGTGLNTEAFF
size: many; D: -; J: TRBJ1-6; V: TRBV4-1; DNA: TGCGCCAGCAGCAGAGGACAGAGCAATTCACCCCTCCACTTT; CDR3: CASSRGQSNSPLHF
size: many; D: TRBD1; J: TRBJ1-4; V: TRBV4-1; DNA: TGCGCCAGCAGCCAGGAGACAGGGGCAGGTGAAAAACTGTTTTTT; CDR3: CASSQETGAGEKLFF
size: few; D: -; J: TRBJ1-2; V: TRBV13; DNA: TGTGCCAGCAGCTTGAGTAACTATGGCTACACCTTC; CDR3: CASSLSNYGYTF
size: many; D: -; J: TRBJ1-5; V: TRBV28; DNA: TGTGCCAGCAGTCCTTATAGCAATCAGCCCCAGCATTTT; CDR3: CASSPYSNQPQHF
size: many; D: -; J: TRBJ1-5; V: TRBV12-3/TRBV12-4; DNA: TGTGCCAGCAGTTTCGACACTTTCGGCGGTCAGCCCCAGCATTTT; CDR3: CASSFDTFGGQPQHF
size: many; D: -; J: TRBJ2-7; V: TRBV5-1; DNA: TGCGCCAGCAGCGACGGGCCACCCTACGAGCAGTACTTC; CDR3: CASSDGPPYEQYF
size: -; D: -; J: TRBJ1-6; V: TRBV7-9; DNA: TGTGCCAGCAGCTACAGACAGGTCTCCTATAATTCACCCCTCCACTTT; CDR3: CASSYRQVSYNSPLHF
size: many; D: TRBD1; J: TRBJ2-1; V: TRBV14; DNA: TGTGCCAGCAGCCAACCGGGACAGGGGTGGAATGAGCAGTTCTTC; CDR3: CASSQPGQGWNEQFF
size: many; D: -; J: TRBJ2-7; V: TRBV11-3; DNA: TGTGCCAGCAGCTCGGGAAGGTCCTACGAGCAGTACTTC; CDR3: CASSSGRSYEQYF
size: many; D: -; J: TRBJ1-2; V: TRBV6-2/TRBV6-3; DNA: TGTGCCAGCACCCTGTTAGGGCTCTGGATCTATGGCTACACCTTC; CDR3: CASTLLGLWIYGYTF
size: many; D: -; J: TRBJ2-2; V: TRBV11-2; DNA: TGTGCCAGCAGCCGTTCCGGGACTAACACCGGGGAGCTGTTTTTT; CDR3: CASSRSGTNTGELFF
size: medium-sized; D: -; J: TRBJ2-2; V: TRBV6-6; DNA: TGTGCCAGCAGCCAAAGGGAGTCGAACACCGGGGAGCTGTTTTTT; CDR3: CASSQRESNTGELFF
size: many; D: -; J: TRBJ2-7; V: TRBV3-1; DNA: TGTGCCAGCAGCCAAAGGTACGAGCAGTACTTC; CDR3: CASSQRYEQYF
size: medium-sized; D: -; J: TRBJ2-5; V: TRBV20-1; DNA: TGCAGTGCTAGAGCCATCTTTCAAGAGACCCAGTACTTC; CDR3: CSARAIFQETQYF
size: many; D: -; J: TRBJ2-3; V: TRBV20-1; DNA: TGCAGTGCTAGAGATGGAGGGAGAGGGGATACGCAGTATTTT; CDR3: CSARDGGRGDTQYF
size: many; D: -; J: TRBJ2-7; V: TRBV20-1; DNA: TGCAGTGCTCCTAAGTCGGGGGTAGCCGAGCAGTACTTC; CDR3: CSAPKSGVAEQYF
size: many; D: TRBD1; J: TRBJ1-2; V: TRBV5-1; DNA: TGCGCCAGCAGCCAAGGACAGGGGGCGTACTATGGCTACACCTTC; CDR3: CASSQGQGAYYGYTF
size: many; D: -; J: TRBJ2-2; V: TRBV5-5; DNA: TGTGCCAGCAGTCAAGGGAACACCGGGGAGCTGTTTTTT; CDR3: CASSQGNTGELFF
size: -; D: -; J: TRBJ2-1; V: TRBV4-3; DNA: TGCGCCAGCAGCTTCCGCAGGGGAGATGAGCAGTTCTTC; CDR3: CASSFRRGDEQFF
size: many; D: TRBD1; J: TRBJ2-1; V: TRBV4-1; DNA: TGCGCCAGCAGCCCGGGACAGGGGTTCTACAATGAGCAGTTCTTC; CDR3: CASSPGQGFYNEQFF
size: -; D: -; J: TRBJ1-5; V: TRBV6-6; DNA: TGTGCCAGCCACGAGAGAGGCAATCAGCCCCAGCATTTT; CDR3: CASHERGNQPQHF
size: many; D: -; J: TRBJ1-1; V: TRBV29-1; DNA: TGCAGCGTTGGGACAGACGGAAGTGGCACTGAAGCTTTCTTT; CDR3: CSVGTDGSGTEAFF